Below are 11 T cell receptor beta chains sequenced from a single sample in a study of graft-versus-host responses after intestinal transplantation. Profiling relied on immunoSEQ multiplex PCR, and the TCRdb table lists in-frame clones only, not all of them. The sample has approximately 13,000 clones, about 30% seen once. The researchers put approximately 200,000 CFSE-labeled responder cells into plates with approximately 200,000 irradiated, violet-dye-labeled stimulator cells. The sequences come from alloreactive CD8+ T cells from a mixed lymphocyte reaction culture, collected before intestinal transplant. Subset denoted: CFSE-low proliferating T cells sorted from roughly 6-day pre-transplant mixed lymphocyte reaction (GvH or HvG direction). These receptors originate from a human patient who received an intestinal transplant.

The V gene is TRBV7-2, the J gene TRBJ2-7; the D gene is possibly TRBD2 (5 bases). This CDR3 has 13 amino acids. The germline gives CDR1 SGHTA, CDR2 FQGNSA. V dropped 5 bases and J dropped 2 bases, with 10 bases sitting between them. CDR3 bases: TGTGCCAGCAGCCCGGGGTGGGCCTACGAGCAGTACTTC. It is translated as CASSPGWAYEQYF. Full variable domain (outside the CDR3, taken from reference TRBV7-2 and TRBJ2-7): GAGVSQSPSNKVTEKGKDVELRCDPISGHTALYWYRQSLGQGLEFLIYFQGNSAPDKSGLPSDRFSAERTGGSVSTLTIQRTQQEDSAVYLCASSPGWAYEQYFGPGTRLTVT.

In this sample, this clone turned up a few times. One end of the junction is discordant with germline, which a read error may explain. The rearrangement joins TRBV5-1 to TRBJ2-5; 11 nucleotides agree with TRBD1. The germline V gene encodes CDR1 SGHRS and CDR2 YFSETQ. CDR3 length: 14 residues. CDR3 region: CASSLGGTGGLMNF. In DNA form, the CDR3 reads TGCGCCAGCAGCTTGGGAGGGACAGGGGGGCTTATGAACTTC.

The rearrangement uses TRBV6-1 and TRBJ1-1; a weak D match, TRBD1 (6 bases). Germline CDR1 reads MNHNS; CDR2 reads SASEGT. This CDR3 is 14 amino acids long. V gave up 8 bases and J gave up 4 bases, with 17 bases separating them. CDR3 in amino acids: CASGAMWGATEAFF. CDR3 in DNA: TGTGCCAGCGGGGCAATGTGGGGGGCCACTGAAGCTTTCTTT.

This clone is labeled as medium-sized (0.01 to 0.1%). The chain has TRBV5-1 and TRBJ1-1, with 8 nucleotides matching TRBD1. CDR3 size: 11 residues. The junction had 5 bases not matched to a gene; V was cut back by 5 bases and J by 11 bases. Germline CDR1 reads SGHRS; CDR2 reads YFSETQ. In nucleotides, the CDR3 is TGCGCCAGCAGAGGCAGGGGGCTCGCTTTCTTT. This codes for CASRGRGLAFF.

On this clone: The same CDR3 arises from other DNA sequences in this sample as well. The V gene is TRBV14, the J gene TRBJ1-1; D remains unclear. The V gene's germline CDR1 is SGHDN and CDR2 FVKESK. The CDR3 contains 13 residues. V lost 4 bases, J lost 1 base, and 7 bases lay in between. CDR3 amino acids: CASSLSTNTEAFF. Here the CDR3 DNA reads TGTGCCAGCAGCCTCTCCACGAACACTGAAGCTTTCTTT.

The V gene is TRBV6-4, the J gene TRBJ2-1; 8 bases are a match to TRBD1. CDR3 length: 15 residues. With 4 bases clipped from V and 7 bases from J, the junction kept 9 bases outside the gene matches. CDR1 and CDR2 from the germline V gene are MRHNA and SNTAGT. CDR3 region: CASSGPWTGSNEQFF. As DNA, the CDR3 is TGTGCCAGCAGTGGGCCCTGGACAGGGAGTAATGAGCAGTTCTTC.

V and J are TRBV9 and TRBJ1-3; maybe TRBD1 (5 bases). Germline CDR1 and CDR2: SGDLS and YYNGEE. The CDR3 extends over 15 amino acids. The V end was cut by 3 bases, the J end by 2 bases, with 12 bases between. The DNA of the CDR3 is TGTGCCAGCAGCGGAGTGGGGACGGCTGGAAACACCATATATTTT. Protein sequence: CASSGVGTAGNTIYF.

This clone has only a few counts. The V gene is TRBV4-3, the J gene TRBJ1-2; no firm D call. V was cut by 0 bases and J by 8 bases, with 19 bases left in between. This CDR3 region has 16 residues. The germline gives CDR1 LGHNA, CDR2 YSLEER. The CDR3 DNA reads TGCGCCAGCAGCCAAGAGGTGAGCGACGCGGGCTTGGGCTACACCTTC. Encoded protein: CASSQEVSDAGLGYTF.

V and J are TRBV11-2 and TRBJ2-7; D possibly corresponds to TRBD1 (6 bases). This CDR3 spans 15 amino acids. The V end lost 2 bases, the J end lost 5 bases, and 16 bases lay between the germline ends. Germline assignment: CDR1 SGHAT and CDR2 FQNNGV. CDR3 nucleotides: TGTGCCAGCAGCTTAATAAGGCACAGGGTCCACGAGCAGTACTTC. The encoded protein is CASSLIRHRVHEQYF.

This clone was recorded a few times. The V call is TRBV5-6, the J call TRBJ2-7; D uncertain. Trimming pared 0 bases from V and 6 bases from J, leaving 7 bases between. Germline V gives CDR1 SGHDT, CDR2 YYEEEE. The CDR3 covers 12 residues. The CDR3 region is CASSLAVGEQYF. The DNA of the CDR3 is TGTGCCAGCAGCTTGGCTGTTGGCGAGCAGTACTTC.

The table lists this clone with a few counts. The V and J genes are TRBV10-3 and TRBJ2-2; D might be TRBD1 or TRBD2, each matching 5 bases. The CDR3 consists of 22 residues. Germline CDR1 is ENHRY and CDR2 is SYGVKD. The V gene lost 2 bases and the J gene lost 0 bases, with 28 bases spanning the gap. As DNA, the CDR3 is TGTGCCATCAGTGAGAATTGGGACGGGGCCCAAACTTTTAATTCGAACACCGGGGAGCTGTTTTTT. This encodes CAISENWDGAQTFNSNTGELFF.